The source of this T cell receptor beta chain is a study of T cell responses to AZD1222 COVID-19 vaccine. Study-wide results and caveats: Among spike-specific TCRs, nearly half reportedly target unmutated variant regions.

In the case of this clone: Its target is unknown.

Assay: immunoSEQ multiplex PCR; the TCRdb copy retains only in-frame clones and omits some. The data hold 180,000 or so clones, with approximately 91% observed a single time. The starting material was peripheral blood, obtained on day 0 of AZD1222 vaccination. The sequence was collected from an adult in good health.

The CDR3 sequence is CSAAGTRSYNEQFF. CDR3 nucleotides: TGCAGCGCTGCCGGGACACGGAGCTACAATGAGCAGTTCTTC. The chain employs TRBV29-1 and TRBJ2-1; TRBD1 is a possible D gene (6 bases). This CDR3 region has 14 residues. Germline CDR1 reads SQVTM; CDR2 reads ANQGSEA. V was cut by 7 bases and J by 3 bases, with 16 bases left in between.